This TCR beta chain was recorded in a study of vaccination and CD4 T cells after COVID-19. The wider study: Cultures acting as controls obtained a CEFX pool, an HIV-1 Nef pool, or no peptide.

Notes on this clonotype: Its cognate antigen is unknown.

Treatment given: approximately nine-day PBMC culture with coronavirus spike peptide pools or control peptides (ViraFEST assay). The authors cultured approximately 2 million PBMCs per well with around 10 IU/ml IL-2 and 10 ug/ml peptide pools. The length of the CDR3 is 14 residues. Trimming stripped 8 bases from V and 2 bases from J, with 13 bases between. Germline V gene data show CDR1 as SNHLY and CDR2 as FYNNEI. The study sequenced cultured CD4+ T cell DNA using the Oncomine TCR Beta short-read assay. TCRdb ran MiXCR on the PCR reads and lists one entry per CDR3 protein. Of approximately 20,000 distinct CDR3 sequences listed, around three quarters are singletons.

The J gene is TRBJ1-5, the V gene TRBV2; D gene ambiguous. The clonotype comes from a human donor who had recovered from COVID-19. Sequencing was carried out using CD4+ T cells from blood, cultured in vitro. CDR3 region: CASRKEGGNQPQHF. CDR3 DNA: TGTGCCAGCCGAAAGGAGGGAGGCAATCAGCCCCAGCATTTT. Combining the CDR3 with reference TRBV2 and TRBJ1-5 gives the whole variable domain EPEVTQTPSHQVTQMGQEVILRCVPISNHLYFYWYRQILGQKVEFLVSFYNNEISEKSEIFDDQFSVERPDGSNFTLKIRSTKLEDSAMYFCASRKEGGNQPQHFGDGTRLSIL.